This entry is about one T cell receptor beta chain. The antigen remains undetermined. The sample is drawn from a study of beta chain features in type 1 diabetes. Study overall: Sorted cells numbering roughly 100,000,000 were examined across all samples. Study results and caveats: Relative to healthy donors, patients appeared to have naive, central memory and Treg TCRB repertoires that were more similar. With patients and controls alike, PCR might favor shorter templates to an equal degree.

Researchers reported sorting CD4+ naive, central memory, regulatory and stem cell-like memory cells via CD45RO/CCR7/CD25/CD127/CD95/CD27. Every isolated RNA sample was fully reverse transcribed, so sequencing captured expressed TCRB transcripts. The table came from immunoSEQ multiplex PCR; TCRdb's copy has only in-frame clones and leaves some out. The repertoire holds around 300,000 clones, with under 8.5% as singletons. Trimming pared 2 bases from V and 0 bases from J, leaving 12 bases between. The CDR3 runs to 17 residues. Germline loops: CDR1 SGHDT, CDR2 YYEEEE. The origin of this receptor is a woman between 18 and 29 years old in good health. The V call is TRBV5-6, the J call TRBJ2-6; D uncertain. Material: central memory CD4+ T cells from blood. This CDR3 reads CASSFVEVGSGANVLTF. CDR3 nucleotide sequence: TGTGCCAGCAGCTTCGTCGAGGTTGGCTCTGGGGCCAACGTCCTGACTTTC.